These T cell receptor beta chains were read from a single sample in a study of T cells in Graves' hyperthyroidism and ophthalmopathy. In TCRdb, the multiplex PCR reads were re-called with MiXCR into one record per CDR3 protein. The sample yields 300,000 to 350,000 distinct CDR3 sequences, 16% seen once. Sequencing was carried out using blood. These receptors originate from a man aged 30-40 years with Graves' hyperthyroidism. CDR3s include the opening cysteine and the closing phenylalanine or tryptophan. D genes are given only for firm matches. Clone size, where shown, is once, few, many, or a class for clones that have expanded.

j_gene: TRBJ2-5
d_gene: TRBD1
abundance: many
v_gene: TRBV5-4
CDR3nt: TGTGCCAGCAGCTTGATGAACAGGGGCTTTGGCGAGACCCAGTACTTC
CDR3aa: CASSLMNRGFGETQYF

j_gene: TRBJ1-1
d_gene: TRBD1
abundance: many
v_gene: TRBV20-1
CDR3nt: TGCAGTGCCAGGACAGGGCCCCTTCCGAACACTGAAGCTTTCTTT
CDR3aa: CSARTGPLPNTEAFF

j_gene: TRBJ2-1
d_gene: TRBD2
abundance: many
v_gene: TRBV20-1
CDR3nt: TGCAGTGCTAGGAAAGGGCTAGCGGGCGGGTACAATGAGCAGTTCTTC
CDR3aa: CSARKGLAGGYNEQFF

j_gene: TRBJ2-1
d_gene: TRBD1
abundance: many
v_gene: TRBV11-3
CDR3nt: TGTGCCAGCAGCTTAGATAGCGCAGGGGGCCACAATGAGCAGTTCTTC
CDR3aa: CASSLDSAGGHNEQFF

j_gene: TRBJ2-1
d_gene: TRBD2
abundance: many
v_gene: TRBV20-1
CDR3nt: TGCAGTGCTACCGCTAGCGGGAGTGTGAATGAGCAGTTCTTC
CDR3aa: CSATASGSVNEQFF

j_gene: TRBJ1-2
d_gene: .
abundance: few
v_gene: TRBV10-1
CDR3nt: TGCGCCAGCAGTGAGGGCCGAGGGTATGGCTACACCTTC
CDR3aa: CASSEGRGYGYTF

j_gene: TRBJ2-3
d_gene: TRBD2
abundance: many
v_gene: TRBV12-3/TRBV12-4
CDR3nt: TGTGCCAGCCTAGCGGGAGATGAGGATACGCAGTATTTT
CDR3aa: CASLAGDEDTQYF

j_gene: TRBJ1-1
d_gene: .
abundance: .
v_gene: TRBV6-6
CDR3nt: TGTGCCAGCAGTTACTCAGGGGGAAGCACTGAAGCTTTCTTT
CDR3aa: CASSYSGGSTEAFF

j_gene: TRBJ2-7
d_gene: .
abundance: .
v_gene: TRBV9
CDR3nt: TGTGCCAGCAGCGCTTTACCCGGGACCGCTCTTTACGAGCAGTACTTC
CDR3aa: CASSALPGTALYEQYF

j_gene: TRBJ2-3
d_gene: TRBD2
abundance: .
v_gene: TRBV4-1
CDR3nt: TGCGCCAGCAGCCAAGATCTGACTAGCGGGAGGATAGATACGCAGTATTTT
CDR3aa: CASSQDLTSGRIDTQYF

j_gene: TRBJ2-7
d_gene: .
abundance: few
v_gene: TRBV30
CDR3nt: TGTGCCTGGATGGAGAACCTCTTCCCTTACGAGCAGTACTTC
CDR3aa: CAWMENLFPYEQYF

j_gene: TRBJ1-5
d_gene: TRBD1
abundance: many
v_gene: TRBV12-3/TRBV12-4
CDR3nt: TGTGCCAGCAGTCCCGGACAGGGGCGTAATCAGCCCCAGCATTTT
CDR3aa: CASSPGQGRNQPQHF

j_gene: TRBJ2-3
d_gene: TRBD2
abundance: many
v_gene: TRBV2
CDR3nt: TGTGCCAGCAGTACTCGGACTAGCGGGAGAGATACGCAGTATTTT
CDR3aa: CASSTRTSGRDTQYF

j_gene: TRBJ2-7
d_gene: TRBD2
abundance: .
v_gene: TRBV20-1
CDR3nt: TGCAGTGCTAGAAGGGCTAGCGGGACAAACGAGCAGTACTTC
CDR3aa: CSARRASGTNEQYF

j_gene: TRBJ2-1
d_gene: TRBD1
abundance: .
v_gene: TRBV20-1
CDR3nt: TGCAGTGCTAGACCCTCGGGACAGCGAAATGAGCAGTTCTTC
CDR3aa: CSARPSGQRNEQFF

j_gene: TRBJ1-1
d_gene: TRBD1
abundance: .
v_gene: TRBV9
CDR3nt: TGTGCCAGCAGCGTCACCCGGGACAGGGGCCGCGCCTTCTTT
CDR3aa: CASSVTRDRGRAFF

j_gene: TRBJ1-2
d_gene: .
abundance: many
v_gene: TRBV20-1
CDR3nt: TGCAGTGCTACGGCAGGGTTTGATGGCTACACCTTC
CDR3aa: CSATAGFDGYTF

j_gene: TRBJ1-5
d_gene: .
abundance: .
v_gene: TRBV28
CDR3nt: TGTGCCAGCAGGTATAGGTTGGGTATCCGGCCCCAGCATTTT
CDR3aa: CASRYRLGIRPQHF

j_gene: TRBJ2-7
d_gene: TRBD1
abundance: .
v_gene: TRBV20-1
CDR3nt: TGCAGTGCTAGAGACTGGACAGGGGAATACTCCTACGAGCAGTACTTC
CDR3aa: CSARDWTGEYSYEQYF

j_gene: TRBJ1-1
d_gene: TRBD1
abundance: .
v_gene: TRBV20-1
CDR3nt: TGCAGTGCTGTCTACAGGGGGAGATTTCCTGAAGCTTTCTTT
CDR3aa: CSAVYRGRFPEAFF

j_gene: TRBJ2-7
d_gene: .
abundance: many
v_gene: TRBV12-3/TRBV12-4
CDR3nt: TGTGCCAGCAGTTTAGATCGGCACGAGCAGTACTTC
CDR3aa: CASSLDRHEQYF

j_gene: TRBJ2-7
d_gene: .
abundance: many
v_gene: TRBV7-2
CDR3nt: TGTGCCAGCAGCTTAGGCCTGGGGAGGTACGAGCAGTACTTC
CDR3aa: CASSLGLGRYEQYF

j_gene: TRBJ2-7
d_gene: TRBD1
abundance: .
v_gene: TRBV10-2
CDR3nt: TGCGCCAGCGGGACCTTAACCGGGACAGCTTTTGGGGAGCAGTACTTC
CDR3aa: CASGTLTGTAFGEQYF

j_gene: TRBJ1-2
d_gene: .
abundance: .
v_gene: TRBV7-8
CDR3nt: TGTGCCAGCAGCTTCTGGGGTTTGGGGAGATATGGCTACACCTTC
CDR3aa: CASSFWGLGRYGYTF

j_gene: TRBJ2-3
d_gene: TRBD2
abundance: many
v_gene: TRBV29-1
CDR3nt: TGCAGCGTTGTTATCGGGAGGGTCCTCGGTCGTACAGATACGCAGTATTTT
CDR3aa: CSVVIGRVLGRTDTQYF

j_gene: TRBJ2-7
d_gene: TRBD1
abundance: many
v_gene: TRBV29-1
CDR3nt: TGCAGCGGGGGACAGGGGCACTACGAGCAGTACTTC
CDR3aa: CSGGQGHYEQYF

j_gene: TRBJ2-5
d_gene: .
abundance: .
v_gene: TRBV11-2
CDR3nt: TGTGCCAGCAGCTACTGGGGCCGGAGGGGAGAGACCCAGTACTTC
CDR3aa: CASSYWGRRGETQYF

j_gene: TRBJ2-2
d_gene: .
abundance: .
v_gene: TRBV5-8
CDR3nt: TGTGCCAGCACCAACCCTGCCGGGGAGCTGTTTTTT
CDR3aa: CASTNPAGELFF

j_gene: TRBJ1-4
d_gene: .
abundance: many
v_gene: TRBV20-1
CDR3nt: TGCAGTGCCCAACCAGGGAATGAAAAACTGTTTTTT
CDR3aa: CSAQPGNEKLFF

j_gene: TRBJ1-2
d_gene: .
abundance: many
v_gene: TRBV3-1
CDR3nt: TGTGCCAGCAGCCCTGCGGGGGGGTGGGCTAACTATGGCTACACCTTC
CDR3aa: CASSPAGGWANYGYTF

j_gene: TRBJ2-7
d_gene: TRBD2
abundance: many
v_gene: TRBV3-1
CDR3nt: TGTGCCAGCAGCCGGGAACTAGCGGGAACTACCTACGAGCAGTACTTC
CDR3aa: CASSRELAGTTYEQYF

j_gene: TRBJ2-1
d_gene: TRBD2
abundance: many
v_gene: TRBV12-3/TRBV12-4
CDR3nt: TGTGCCAGCAGTTTGTGGGGGGGATACAATGAGCAGTTCTTC
CDR3aa: CASSLWGGYNEQFF

j_gene: TRBJ2-3
d_gene: TRBD1
abundance: few
v_gene: TRBV12-3/TRBV12-4
CDR3nt: TGTGCCAGCAGTTCGACAGGGGGCGCGGATACGCAGTATTTT
CDR3aa: CASSSTGGADTQYF

j_gene: TRBJ1-6
d_gene: .
abundance: .
v_gene: TRBV20-1
CDR3nt: TGCAGTGCTACCCCTATATCGACAGGAGAAAATTCACCCCTCCACTTT
CDR3aa: CSATPISTGENSPLHF

j_gene: TRBJ2-5
d_gene: .
abundance: few
v_gene: TRBV19
CDR3nt: TGTGCCAGTAGTTTCAGGGACCAAGAGACCCAGTACTTC
CDR3aa: CASSFRDQETQYF

j_gene: TRBJ2-3
d_gene: TRBD2
abundance: many
v_gene: TRBV15
CDR3nt: TGTGCCACCAGCAGACTAGCGGGAGAGGTAGATACGCAGTATTTT
CDR3aa: CATSRLAGEVDTQYF

j_gene: TRBJ2-7
d_gene: .
abundance: many
v_gene: TRBV30
CDR3nt: TGTGCCTGGAGTGTGTGGGATCTCCCGGCAGGGCCCTACGAGCAGTACTTC
CDR3aa: CAWSVWDLPAGPYEQYF

j_gene: TRBJ2-7
d_gene: .
abundance: many
v_gene: TRBV12-3/TRBV12-4
CDR3nt: TGTGCCAGCAGCCCAGATGGACAGCCCTACGAGCAGTACTTC
CDR3aa: CASSPDGQPYEQYF

j_gene: TRBJ2-7
d_gene: .
abundance: many
v_gene: TRBV5-1
CDR3nt: TGCGCCAGCAGCTTGGAGTGGCGGGGTAAGGAGCAGTACTTC
CDR3aa: CASSLEWRGKEQYF

j_gene: TRBJ1-1
d_gene: TRBD1
abundance: many
v_gene: TRBV2
CDR3nt: TGTGCCAGCAGTGAGGCCACAGGGGGCGGAACTGAAGCTTTCTTT
CDR3aa: CASSEATGGGTEAFF

j_gene: TRBJ2-1
d_gene: TRBD2
abundance: few
v_gene: TRBV7-9
CDR3nt: TGTGCCAGCAGCACCGGGACTAGCAGGTACAATGAGCAGTTCTTC
CDR3aa: CASSTGTSRYNEQFF

j_gene: TRBJ2-7
d_gene: .
abundance: .
v_gene: TRBV10-3
CDR3nt: TGTGCCATCAGTGATTCGGTTGGAGGGATGAACGAGCAGTACTTC
CDR3aa: CAISDSVGGMNEQYF

j_gene: TRBJ1-2
d_gene: TRBD1
abundance: .
v_gene: TRBV20-1
CDR3nt: TGCAGTGCTGACGACCAGGACAGGGGATATGGCTACACCTTC
CDR3aa: CSADDQDRGYGYTF

j_gene: TRBJ2-5
d_gene: TRBD1
abundance: many
v_gene: TRBV11-2
CDR3nt: TGTGCCAGCAGCCCACCGGGACAGCAAGAGACCCAGTACTTC
CDR3aa: CASSPPGQQETQYF

j_gene: TRBJ1-2
d_gene: TRBD1
abundance: .
v_gene: TRBV10-3
CDR3nt: TGTGCCACCCAGAAAGTACAGGGGAGCTATGGCTACACCTTC
CDR3aa: CATQKVQGSYGYTF

j_gene: TRBJ2-3
d_gene: .
abundance: .
v_gene: TRBV6-1
CDR3nt: TGTGCCAGCCGCCAGCGTCACACAGATACGCAGTATTTT
CDR3aa: CASRQRHTDTQYF

j_gene: TRBJ2-1
d_gene: TRBD1
abundance: many
v_gene: TRBV7-3
CDR3nt: TGTGCCAGCAGCTTAGACAGGGGGCCAGGGAATGAGCAGTTCTTC
CDR3aa: CASSLDRGPGNEQFF

j_gene: TRBJ1-1
d_gene: TRBD1
abundance: many
v_gene: TRBV11-2
CDR3nt: TGTGCCAGCAGTCCAGTAGCGGGAAGGGGGCCGAACACTGAAGCTTTCTTT
CDR3aa: CASSPVAGRGPNTEAFF